The next 9 T cell receptor beta chains were all read from a single sample in a study of metastatic and nonmetastatic thyroid tumors. TCRdb reanalyzed the PCR reads via MiXCR. The sample lists roughly 30,000 clones, approximately 3.7% occurring once. Treatment of any kind had been given to no patient before thyroid surgery. Sequencing was performed on blood. The receptor set was obtained from a male donor with papillary thyroid cancer or a benign thyroid nodule (not recorded which). Some clones in this sample may be carry-over from other donors' samples.

This clone has more than one count but fewer than ten. This chain connects TRBV20-1 to TRBJ2-7; no firm D call. Trimming pared 1 base from V and 1 base from J, leaving 11 bases between. Per the germline V gene, CDR1 is DFQATT and CDR2 is SNEGSKA (reference sequence). CDR3 size: 14 residues. The CDR3 sequence: CSARAGQRSYEQYF. The CDR3 DNA sequence: TGCAGTGCTAGAGCTGGGCAGAGATCCTACGAGCAGTACTTC.

The DNA of the CDR3 is TGTGCCACCATCATTAGCGGTAACCCTCAAGAGACCCAGTACTTC. Translation gives CATIISGNPQETQYF. The chain joins TRBV24-1 to TRBJ2-5, with D possibly matching TRBD2 (6 bases). Germline-derived CDR1 and CDR2 are KGHDR and SFDVKD. This CDR3 is 15 amino acids long. Trimming shortened V by 8 bases and J by 2 bases, and 17 bases separated the two germline ends.

The chain couples TRBV6-2 or TRBV6-3 to TRBJ1-4; D is perhaps TRBD1 (5 bases). Germline V gene sequence: CDR1 MNHEY, CDR2 SVGEGT. The V and J ends lost 7 bases and 4 bases respectively, with 13 bases between them. This CDR3 has 14 residues. CDR3 sequence (DNA): TGTGCCAGCAACCCGACAGTCCTTAATGAAAAACTGTTTTTT. Translating it yields CASNPTVLNEKLFF.

This clone was recorded a few times. Given a much more abundant clone one base away, this may be a read error. The chain uses TRBV5-1 and TRBJ2-5; weak D call: TRBD1 (6 bases). Between the trimmed V and J ends, which lost 6 bases and 4 bases, there was a span of 16 bases. The CDR3 totals 14 residues. The germline V gene has CDR1 SGHRS and CDR2 YFSETQ. In DNA form, the CDR3 reads TGCGCCAGCAACTCGGGACATGGGCGAGAGACCCAGTACTTC. Translation: CASNSGHGRETQYF. Supplemented by reference TRBV5-1 and TRBJ2-5, the full variable domain reads KAGVTQTPRYLIKTRGQQVTLSCSPISGHRSVSWYQQTPGQGLQFLFEYFSETQRNKGNFPGRFSGRQFSNSRSEMNVSTLELGDSALYLCASNSGHGRETQYFGPGTRLLVL.

This clone was counted only a few times. The rearrangement joins TRBV6-2 or TRBV6-3 to TRBJ2-7; D not resolved. V lost 0 bases to trimming and J lost 3 bases, with 9 bases between them. The CDR3 contains 14 residues. The germline V gene has CDR1 MNHEY and CDR2 SVGEGT. The CDR3 sequence: CASSYSGSHYEQYF. The CDR3 DNA reads TGTGCCAGCAGTTACTCGGGTAGCCACTACGAGCAGTACTTC.

This clone has more than one count but fewer than ten. The chain recombines TRBV7-2 with TRBJ2-7; TRBD1 is a possible D gene (5 bases). The CDR3 loop spans 14 amino acids. CDR1 is SGHTA and CDR2 is FQGNSA in the germline V gene. V was pared by 4 bases and J by 3 bases, with 13 bases between. CDR3: CASSSDGRGYEQYF. CDR3 bases: TGTGCCAGCAGCTCGGACGGAAGGGGCTACGAGCAGTACTTC.

This clone was counted many times. This chain connects TRBV9 to TRBJ2-1, with a weak D call TRBD1 (6 bases). The CDR3 has 13 amino acids. Germline assignment: CDR1 SGDLS and CDR2 YYNGEE. V was cut by 3 bases and J by 5 bases, with 9 bases left in between. The CDR3 DNA reads TGTGCCAGCAGCGACGGACAGCACAATGAGCAGTTCTTC. It specifies CASSDGQHNEQFF.

The chain combines TRBV5-1 with TRBJ2-5, with unresolved D. The CDR3 consists of 12 residues. V was shortened by 2 bases and J by 3 bases, with 5 bases between the two germline ends. CDR1 is SGHRS, CDR2 YFSETQ, per germline. The CDR3 loop reads CASSFLEETQYF. The CDR3 DNA is TGCGCCAGCAGCTTCTTGGAAGAGACCCAGTACTTC.

The gene calls are TRBV27 and TRBJ1-2; D call uncertain. Germline values: CDR1 MNHEY, CDR2 SMNVEV (reference sequence). The germline V and J ends were trimmed by 6 bases and 7 bases, with 18 bases remaining between them. The CDR3 length is 14 residues. The CDR3 bases are TGTGCCAGCAGCCATTCGACCGGGGAAGGTGGCTACACCTTC. It specifies CASSHSTGEGGYTF.